Each of the 27 T cell receptor beta chains below was sequenced from the same sample in a study of blood T cell repertoires in COVID-19. The protocol was immunoSEQ multiplex PCR, while the TCRdb copy is restricted to in-frame clones and leaves out a portion. The repertoire has a few hundred thousand clones, approximately 81% of them found once; the top ten carry about 10%. The material sequenced was peripheral blood. These receptor sequences come from a woman aged 80 or over with COVID-19, enrolled during active disease.

This chain connects TRBV7-9 to TRBJ1-2; D ambiguous. This CDR3 has 13 residues. Germline CDR1 reads SEHNR; CDR2 reads FQNEAQ (reference sequence). V dropped 3 bases and J dropped 7 bases, with 12 bases sitting between them. As DNA, the CDR3 is TGTGCCAGCAGCTTCCAAGGCCAGGTTGGCTACACCTTC. It translates to CASSFQGQVGYTF.

The chain is built from TRBV9 and TRBJ1-3; D not resolved. This CDR3 contains 13 residues. Per germline, CDR1 SGDLS and CDR2 YYNGEE. Trimming cost V 4 bases and J 0 bases, with 5 bases left between them. For the CDR3, the DNA is TGTGCCAGCAGCTTCCTCTCTGGAAACACCATATATTTT. Protein sequence: CASSFLSGNTIYF.

This chain joins TRBV3-1 (or the pseudogene TRBV3-2) and TRBJ2-3; no clear D gene. This CDR3 region has 15 residues. CDR1 LGHDT and CDR2 YNNKEL come from the germline V gene (reference sequence). The V end lost 2 bases, the J end lost 1 base, and 10 bases lay between the germline ends. This CDR3 reads CASSQSARRTDTQYF. CDR3 nucleotide sequence: TGTGCCAGCAGCCAATCGGCTAGGCGCACAGATACGCAGTATTTT.

V usage is TRBV9 and J usage is TRBJ1-1; D unclear. Germline V lookup: CDR1 SGDLS, CDR2 YYNGEE. Trimming pared 0 bases from V and 5 bases from J, leaving 20 bases between. The CDR3 spans 17 residues. The CDR3, as DNA: TGTGCCAGCAGCGTAGTCCTTGGATCTTTACCGGGGACTGAAGCTTTCTTT. This gives the protein CASSVVLGSLPGTEAFF.

The chain recombines TRBV21-1 with TRBJ1-2; the table's D call, TRBD1, was not checked against the DNA. TRBV21-1 is marked as a pseudogene. The CDR3 covers 16 residues. The CDR3 region is CASSKRQGARNYGYTF. In nucleotides, the CDR3 is TGTGCCAGCAGCAAGAGACAGGGGGCTAGGAACTATGGCTACACCTTC.

This chain connects TRBV28 to TRBJ2-7; possibly TRBD2 for D (5 bases). Germline assignment: CDR1 MDHEN and CDR2 SYDVKM. V lost 5 bases to trimming and J lost 4 bases, with 9 bases between them. The CDR3 runs to 12 residues. The CDR3 spells CASSRTGYEQYF. In DNA form, the CDR3 reads TGTGCCAGCAGTCGGACTGGGTACGAGCAGTACTTC.

This clone was detected once. The chain is built from TRBV7-8 and TRBJ2-2; TRBD2 is a possible D gene (5 bases). Trimming shortened V by 1 base and J by 3 bases, and 9 bases separated the two germline ends. The germline CDR1 and CDR2 sequences are SGHVS and FQNEAQ. This CDR3 has 15 amino acids. CDR3 loop: CASSLGIGDTGELFF. The CDR3 coding sequence is TGTGCCAGCAGCTTAGGCATCGGGGACACCGGGGAGCTGTTTTTT.

The chain has TRBV4-1 and TRBJ2-1; D not resolved. In germline, CDR1 is MGHRA, CDR2 YSYEKL. V was pared by 1 base and J by 4 bases, with 11 bases between. The CDR3 loop spans 15 amino acids. Here the CDR3 reads CASSQVLAVYNEQFF. The DNA of the CDR3 is TGCGCCAGCAGCCAAGTTCTTGCAGTTTACAATGAGCAGTTCTTC.

The CDR3 bases are TGTGCCACCAGTGCTCCGGGACAGGCGTACACCGGGGAGCTGTTTTTT. The encoded protein is CATSAPGQAYTGELFF. This chain links TRBV24-1 with TRBJ2-2; 8 positions match TRBD1. The CDR3 is 16 amino acids. Germline CDR1 KGHDR, CDR2 SFDVKD. V gave up 5 bases and J gave up 3 bases; unmatched junction bases: 7.

The V call is TRBV20-1, the J call TRBJ1-2; TRBD1 matches 7 bases. Looked up from germline, CDR1 is DFQATT and CDR2 is SNEGSKA (reference sequence). This CDR3 is 11 amino acids long. V shed 7 bases, J shed 9 bases, and the junction held 8 bases outside the gene matches. CDR3 residues: CSGTATGRYTF. CDR3 DNA sequence: TGCAGTGGCACGGCGACAGGGCGCTACACCTTC.

This clone is a singleton in its sample. This chain links TRBV7-6 with TRBJ2-1; 11 bases are shared with TRBD2. V lost 5 bases to trimming and J lost 3 bases; unmatched junction nucleotides: 9. Germline V gene data show CDR1 as SGHVS and CDR2 as FNYEAQ. The CDR3 runs 17 residues. The CDR3 here is CASSPSASGGLYNEQFF. The CDR3 DNA follows: TGTGCCAGCAGCCCCTCGGCTAGCGGGGGGCTCTACAATGAGCAGTTCTTC.

V and J are TRBV7-2 and TRBJ2-5; 14 bases align to TRBD2. V dropped 6 bases and J dropped 6; count of bases not matched to a gene: 6. This CDR3 contains 15 residues. Germline V gives CDR1 SGHTA, CDR2 FQGNSA. CDR3: CASRTSGGAGQTQYF. CDR3 nucleotides: TGTGCCAGCAGGACTAGCGGGGGGGCGGGACAGACCCAGTACTTC.

A single count supports this clone. This chain joins TRBV7-9 and TRBJ1-1, with 8 bases aligning to TRBD1. After removal of 2 bases from V and 4 bases from J, the junction contained 6 bases not matched to a gene. Germline V gene lookup returns CDR1 SEHNR and CDR2 FQNEAQ (reference sequence). This CDR3 contains 15 residues. CDR3 in amino acids: CASSLPTGASTEAFF. The DNA for the CDR3 is TGTGCCAGCAGCTTACCGACAGGGGCCTCCACTGAAGCTTTCTTT.

The V call is TRBV27, the J call TRBJ1-4; 8 nucleotides match TRBD1. The V and J ends lost 4 bases and 5 bases, in that order; junction bases with no gene match: 3. The length of the CDR3 is 14 residues. Germline values: CDR1 MNHEY, CDR2 SMNVEV (reference sequence). CDR3 sequence (DNA): TGTGCCAGCAGTTCGAGGACAGGGAATGAAAAACTGTTTTTT. Translating gives CASSSRTGNEKLFF.

V and J are TRBV13 and TRBJ1-1, with 8 nucleotides matching TRBD1. The V gene's germline CDR1 is PRHDT and CDR2 FYEKMQ (reference sequence). The CDR3 contains 16 residues. After removal of 4 bases from V and 0 bases from J, the junction contained 7 bases not matched to a gene. CDR3 sequence: CASSYRTGNMNTEAFF. The DNA for the CDR3 is TGTGCCAGCAGCTACCGGACAGGGAATATGAACACTGAAGCTTTCTTT.

The V gene is TRBV12-3 or TRBV12-4, the J gene TRBJ2-1; no firm D call. The V and J ends lost 6 bases and 5 bases respectively, with 11 bases between them. This CDR3 has 13 residues. CDR3 protein: CASRKLTHNEQFF. DNA of the CDR3: TGTGCCAGCAGAAAGCTTACCCACAATGAGCAGTTCTTC.

The chain joins TRBV10-3 to TRBJ2-7; D possibly corresponds to TRBD2 (5 bases). Trimming shortened V by 10 bases and J by 4 bases, and 8 bases separated the two germline ends. This CDR3 spans 10 amino acids. CDR1 is ENHRY and CDR2 is SYGVKD in the germline V gene. The CDR3 coding sequence is TGTGCCACCGGGGAATACGAGCAGTACTTC. Amino acid sequence: CATGEYEQYF.

The chain combines TRBV7-9 with TRBJ1-1; D gene unclear. Trimming took off 6 bases at V and 5 bases at J, with 10 bases between the two ends. There are 12 residues in the CDR3. CDR1 is SEHNR, CDR2 FQNEAQ, per germline (reference sequence). CDR3 amino acids: CASRRVGTEAFF. The CDR3 bases are TGTGCCAGCAGGAGGGTCGGGACTGAAGCTTTCTTT.

This chain connects TRBV10-3 to TRBJ1-2; D ambiguous. V lost 0 bases and J 2 bases, leaving 7 bases between the germline ends. Germline assignment: CDR1 ENHRY and CDR2 SYGVKD. The CDR3 is 14 residues long. CDR3 coding DNA: TGTGCCATCAGTGAGTCCCCCGAGAACTATGGCTACACCTTC. As protein: CAISESPENYGYTF.

This clone was recorded once. This chain joins TRBV7-2 and TRBJ2-2, with 7 bases lining up with TRBD2. After removal of 1 base from V and 5 bases from J, the junction contained 7 bases not matched to a gene. The length of the CDR3 is 16 residues. Germline loops: CDR1 SGHTA, CDR2 FQGNSA. CDR3: CASSLGFGGWTGELFF. The DNA of the CDR3 is TGTGCCAGCAGCTTAGGCTTCGGGGGGTGGACCGGGGAGCTGTTTTTT.

The rearrangement uses TRBV7-2 and TRBJ2-7; D possibly corresponds to TRBD2 (6 bases). V was cut by 4 bases and J by 12 bases, with 16 bases left in between. CDR3 length: 12 amino acids. Germline V CDR1 and CDR2: SGHTA, FQGNSA. The CDR3 reads CASSSPGEVLYV. The CDR3 DNA sequence: TGTGCCAGCAGCTCACCTGGGGAGGTGCTGTACGTC.

The rearrangement links TRBV6-2 or TRBV6-3 to TRBJ2-2, with 13 bases matching TRBD2. The CDR3 spans 20 residues. V was pared by 4 bases and J by 0 bases, with 11 bases of the junction left unmatched. The germline V gene encodes CDR1 MNHEY and CDR2 SVGEGT. CDR3 in amino acids: CASSFPPGLAGPANTGELFF. Here the CDR3 DNA reads TGTGCCAGCAGTTTCCCGCCGGGACTAGCGGGGCCCGCGAACACCGGGGAGCTGTTTTTT.

This sequence joins TRBV6-5 and TRBJ1-1; no firm D call. V lost 6 bases and J 0 bases, leaving 11 bases between the germline ends. The V gene's germline CDR1 is MNHEY and CDR2 SVGAGI. This CDR3 is built from 14 residues. CDR3 sequence reads: CASSALTMNTEAFF. In DNA form, the CDR3 reads TGTGCCAGCAGCGCACTTACTATGAACACTGAAGCTTTCTTT.

The rearrangement links TRBV7-8 to TRBJ2-5; TRBD1 matches 10 bases. The CDR3 has 16 amino acids. After removal of 5 bases from V and 4 bases from J, the junction contained 10 bases not matched to a gene. Per the germline V gene, CDR1 is SGHVS and CDR2 is FQNEAQ. CDR3 region: CASSQTGTGDRETQYF. CDR3 coding DNA: TGTGCCAGCAGCCAAACCGGGACAGGGGATCGAGAGACCCAGTACTTC.

The V and J genes are TRBV7-8 and TRBJ1-6; 9 bases map to TRBD1. V shed 2 bases and J 5 bases; nucleotides not matched to a gene: 7. CDR3 length equals 17 residues. Per the germline V gene, CDR1 is SGHVS and CDR2 is FQNEAQ. The CDR3 DNA reads TGTGCCAGCAGCTTACAGACTACAGGGGGCCATAATTCACCCCTCCACTTT. It codes for CASSLQTTGGHNSPLHF.

The chain employs TRBV4-1 and TRBJ1-5; D is unclear. CDR1 is MGHRA, CDR2 YSYEKL, per germline. Trimming cost V 4 bases and J 6 bases, with 16 bases left between them. This CDR3 contains 15 residues. The CDR3: CASSLILGRGQPQHF. For the CDR3, the DNA is TGCGCCAGCAGCCTCATACTGGGGAGAGGTCAGCCCCAGCATTTT.

The CDR3 sequence: CASSLSPWQNQPQHF. The CDR3 DNA follows: TGTGCCAGCAGTCTATCCCCTTGGCAGAATCAGCCCCAGCATTTT. The chain links TRBV6-6 to TRBJ1-5; unclear D gene. Deletions cut 5 bases from V and 4 bases from J, with 15 bases between. CDR3 length: 15 amino acids. The germline CDR1 and CDR2 sequences are MNHNY and SVGAGI (reference sequence).